This T cell receptor (beta chain) is drawn from a study of blood T cell repertoires in COVID-19. Study-level background: In each case, the material was cDNA or gDNA derived from T cells, B-cell-depleted T cells, or PBMCs.

Membership in each cohort depended on participant-reported clinical history. CDR1 is KGHDR and CDR2 is SFDVKD in the germline V gene. V dropped 10 bases and J dropped 6 bases, with 23 bases sitting between them. The CDR3 length is 15 residues. Repertoires were generated with immunoSEQ multiplex PCR, while TCRdb's copy carries only in-frame clones and drops some. The table includes about 270,000 clones, approximately 91% detected once. This TCR derives from a woman aged 35 to 49 with acute COVID-19. This chain joins TRBV24-1 and TRBJ1-1; maybe TRBD1 (5 bases). What was sequenced was PBMCs or T cells enriched from blood (not recorded which). Written as DNA, the CDR3 is TGTGCCACTCACCACCCGAGCCTCTGGGGGGCTGAAGCTTTCTTT. This codes for CATHHPSLWGAEAFF.